The 9 T cell receptor beta chains in this list originate from one sample, sequenced in a study of T cell changes during pregnancy in multiple sclerosis. Sequencing used immunoSEQ multiplex PCR; TCRdb keeps in-frame clones, though not all of them. The table has tens of thousands of clones, about nine tenths seen once. Source: peripheral blood, taken after pregnancy. These receptors were obtained from a female donor in good health, enrolled as a control in a pregnancy study.

The chain joins TRBV7-9 to TRBJ1-2; 8 bases are a match to TRBD1. Germline assignment: CDR1 SEHNR and CDR2 FQNEAQ (reference sequence). The CDR3 has 14 amino acids. Trimming at V came to 2 bases and at J to 8 bases, leaving 7 bases not matched to a gene. The CDR3 bases are TGTGCCAGCAGCTTAAGCCAGGGGGCCTCGGGCTACACCTTC. Translated: CASSLSQGASGYTF.

This clone appeared a single time. CDR3 nucleotides: TGTGCCATCAAGACAGATCAGAACACTGAAGCTTTCTTT. This codes for CAIKTDQNTEAFF. The rearrangement joins TRBV10-3 to TRBJ1-1; a weak D match, TRBD1 (5 bases). CDR3 length equals 13 residues. The V end was cut by 7 bases, the J end by 1 base, with 10 bases between. CDR1 is ENHRY, CDR2 SYGVKD, per germline.

This rearrangement joins TRBV27 to TRBJ2-3; D unresolved. From germline, CDR1 is MNHEY and CDR2 SMNVEV (reference sequence). The CDR3 runs 16 residues. Trimming removed 2 bases at V and 1 base at J, with 13 bases between. The chain's CDR3 is CASSLRVAPRTDTQYF. CDR3 DNA: TGTGCCAGCAGTTTAAGAGTAGCTCCCCGCACAGATACGCAGTATTTT.

This chain links TRBV11-3 with TRBJ2-2; 8 positions agree with TRBD2. CDR3 size: 15 residues. In germline, CDR1 is SGHNT, CDR2 YENEEA. Unmatched junction bases numbered 5, after V lost 3 bases and J lost 5 bases. The CDR3, as DNA: TGTGCCAGCAGCTTTAGCGGGGCGGGGACCGGGGAGCTGTTTTTT. Its protein product is CASSFSGAGTGELFF.

This sequence joins TRBV11-3 and TRBJ1-6; D remains unclear. V lost 1 base to trimming and J lost 2 bases, with 9 bases between them. The germline V gene has CDR1 SGHNT and CDR2 YENEEA. The CDR3 contains 16 residues. The CDR3 DNA is TGTGCCAGCAGCTTAGCATCACAGACCTATAATTCACCCCTCCACTTT. This codes for CASSLASQTYNSPLHF.

The chain combines TRBV6-1 with TRBJ2-3, with 10 bases fitting TRBD2. The CDR3 length is 15 residues. CDR1 and CDR2 (germline): MNHNS, SASEGT. V shed 1 base and J 7 bases; nucleotides not matched to a gene: 5. CDR3 in DNA: TGTGCCAGCAGTGAAGAGCGGGAGGGCCGAAATACGCAGTATTTT. This translates into CASSEEREGRNTQYF.

The rearrangement uses TRBV4-1 and TRBJ2-5; D may be TRBD1 (7 bases). The CDR3 runs to 14 residues. Per germline, CDR1 MGHRA and CDR2 YSYEKL. Trimming stripped 0 bases from V and 5 bases from J, with 10 bases between. CDR3 nucleotide sequence: TGCGCCAGCAGCCAAGAATCAGGGGGGGAGACCCAGTACTTC. Its translation: CASSQESGGETQYF.

The CDR3 DNA sequence: TGTGCCAGCAGCCCTGATACGGGGGTGCTGAAGGGAGATGAGCAGTTCTTC. Amino acid sequence: CASSPDTGVLKGDEQFF. The V and J genes are TRBV4-2 and TRBJ2-1; TRBD2 is a possible D gene (6 bases). CDR1 is LGHNA and CDR2 is YNFKEQ in the germline V gene. Trimming cost V 4 bases and J 8 bases, with 24 bases left between them. The CDR3 has 17 residues.

The chain links TRBV19 to TRBJ1-5; 7 nucleotides agree with TRBD1. The V gene end was trimmed by 5 bases and the J gene end by 3 bases; junction bases not matched to a gene: 7. The CDR3 length is 15 residues. CDR1 is LNHDA, CDR2 SQIVND, per germline (reference sequence). The CDR3 spells CASSLPTGNNQPQHF. For the CDR3, the DNA is TGTGCCAGTAGTCTCCCGACAGGGAACAATCAGCCCCAGCATTTT.